What follows are 19 T cell receptor beta chains derived from one specimen sequenced in a study of blood T cell repertoires in COVID-19. TCRdb's table, derived via immunoSEQ multiplex PCR, lists solely in-frame clones and lacks some. The repertoire includes a few hundred thousand clones, about 87% of them detected once, and around 1.9% sits in the top ten. What was sequenced was PBMCs or T cells enriched from blood (not recorded which). The receptors originated from a man aged 40-55 years in a cohort exposed to, infected with or recovered from COVID-19 (not recorded which).

The chain recombines TRBV5-1 with TRBJ2-1; possible D gene TRBD2, 6 bases. The length of the CDR3 is 18 residues. Looked up from germline, CDR1 is SGHRS and CDR2 is YFSETQ. Trimming shortened V by 0 bases and J by 8 bases, and 24 bases separated the two germline ends. The CDR3 spells CASSLAEISGSPWDEQFF. DNA of the CDR3: TGCGCCAGCAGCTTGGCCGAGATTAGCGGCTCTCCTTGGGATGAGCAGTTCTTC.

This sequence joins TRBV19 and TRBJ2-3, with D tentatively TRBD1 (6 bases). CDR3 size: 13 residues. V was cut by 3 bases and J by 6 bases, with 10 bases left in between. CDR1 and CDR2 (germline): LNHDA, SQIVND (reference sequence). The CDR3 region is CASSITGWDTQYF. For the CDR3, the DNA is TGTGCCAGTAGTATTACAGGGTGGGATACGCAGTATTTT.

This sequence joins TRBV7-2 and TRBJ2-3; D is undetermined. With 6 bases removed from V and 2 bases from J, the gap between germline ends came to 9 bases. The length of the CDR3 is 13 residues. From germline, CDR1 is SGHTA and CDR2 FQGNSA. In DNA, the CDR3 is TGTGCCAGCAGTCCGCGGAACACAGATACGCAGTATTTT. Amino acid sequence: CASSPRNTDTQYF.

This sequence joins TRBV19 and TRBJ2-1; 11 positions match TRBD2. Germline V gene lookup returns CDR1 LNHDA and CDR2 SQIVND (reference sequence). This CDR3 has 17 amino acids. Trimming at V came to 7 bases and at J to 4 bases, leaving 12 bases not matched to a gene. The CDR3 sequence is CASIGGSLAGEYNEQFF. DNA for the CDR3: TGTGCCAGTATAGGGGGCTCACTAGCGGGGGAATACAATGAGCAGTTCTTC.

This chain uses TRBV3-1 (or the pseudogene TRBV3-2) with TRBJ2-1; 11 nucleotides align to TRBD2. The germline gives CDR1 LGHDT, CDR2 YNNKEL (reference sequence). With V trimmed by 2 bases and J by 6 bases, 9 bases remained unmatched. CDR3 size: 17 residues. The chain's CDR3 is CASSQPSGRTTGNEQFF. CDR3 nucleotide sequence: TGTGCCAGCAGCCAACCTAGCGGGAGGACGACGGGCAATGAGCAGTTCTTC.

J is TRBJ2-7 and V is TRBV11-2, with 10 bases identical to TRBD2. Looked up from germline, CDR1 is SGHAT and CDR2 is FQNNGV. The CDR3 spans 16 residues. The trim removed 1 base at V and 1 base at J, leaving 4 bases unmatched. The CDR3, as DNA: TGTGCCAGCAGCTTAGGGGGTAGCGGGGGGTCCTACGAGCAGTACTTC. Protein product: CASSLGGSGGSYEQYF.

The chain combines TRBV6-5 with TRBJ1-1; the D gene is possibly TRBD1 (6 bases). Germline loops: CDR1 MNHEY, CDR2 SVGAGI. The CDR3 covers 15 residues. Trimming shortened V by 2 bases and J by 3 bases, and 13 bases separated the two germline ends. The CDR3 reads CASSYDLGGDTEAFF. The CDR3 DNA reads as TGTGCCAGCAGTTACGACTTAGGGGGGGACACTGAAGCTTTCTTT.

The chain combines TRBV9 with TRBJ2-5, with 7 bases lining up with TRBD2. From germline, CDR1 is SGDLS and CDR2 YYNGEE. V shed 0 bases, J shed 4 bases, and the junction held 3 bases outside the gene matches. The CDR3 is 14 amino acids. The DNA of the CDR3 is TGTGCCAGCAGCGTAGGGGCTAGCGGAGAGACCCAGTACTTC. This codes for CASSVGASGETQYF. The entire variable domain, with the rest obtained from reference TRBV9 and TRBJ2-5, is as follows: DSGVTQTPKHLITATGQRVTLRCSPRSGDLSVYWYQQSLDQGLQFLIQYYNGEERAKGNILERFSAQQFPDLHSELNLSSLELGDSALYFCASSVGASGETQYFGPGTRLLVL.

This clone appeared a single time. The rearrangement links TRBV2 to TRBJ2-2, with no clear D. Per germline, CDR1 SNHLY and CDR2 FYNNEI. This CDR3 is 10 amino acids long. As DNA, the CDR3 is TGTGCTTCGGGCACCGGGGAGCTGTTTTTT. Its protein is CASGTGELFF.

The chain employs TRBV11-3 and TRBJ2-3; no clear D. This CDR3 is 14 amino acids long. Trimming removed 3 bases at V and 3 bases at J, with 10 bases between. The germline gives CDR1 SGHNT, CDR2 YENEEA. The CDR3 sequence is CASSLGSFTDTQYF. The CDR3 DNA follows: TGTGCCAGCAGCTTGGGCAGTTTTACAGATACGCAGTATTTT.

V is TRBV7-9 and J is TRBJ2-2; 14 bases map to TRBD2. The V and J ends lost 5 bases and 7 bases, in that order; junction bases with no gene match: 9. This CDR3 contains 17 residues. The germline V gene encodes CDR1 SEHNR and CDR2 FQNEAQ (reference sequence). The CDR3 DNA follows: TGTGCCAGCAGCACAGGGACTAGCGGGAGTTATGGCGGGGAGCTGTTTTTT. It encodes CASSTGTSGSYGGELFF.

The V call is TRBV11-2, the J call TRBJ2-5; a weak D match, TRBD1 (5 bases). V shed 5 bases and J shed 2 bases, with 9 bases lying between them. This CDR3 is built from 13 residues. Germline loops: CDR1 SGHAT, CDR2 FQNNGV. The CDR3 loop is CASSRTRQETQYF. The CDR3 DNA sequence: TGTGCCAGCAGCAGGACACGGCAAGAGACCCAGTACTTC.

The chain is built from TRBV19 and TRBJ1-4, with a possible D match to TRBD1 (5 bases). In germline, CDR1 is LNHDA, CDR2 SQIVND (reference sequence). V gave up 3 bases and J gave up 5 bases, with 10 bases separating them. CDR3 length equals 14 residues. CDR3 amino acids: CASSMGRANEKLFF. The CDR3 DNA follows: TGTGCCAGTAGTATGGGCAGGGCAAATGAAAAACTGTTTTTT.

V gene TRBV11-2 combines with J gene TRBJ1-2, with D maybe TRBD1 (5 bases). CDR1 is SGHAT, CDR2 FQNNGV, per germline. V lost 1 base and J lost 5, with 5 bases in between. The CDR3 runs 12 residues. CDR3 loop: CASSLGTYGYTF. The DNA of the CDR3 is TGTGCCAGCAGCTTAGGGACATATGGCTACACCTTC.

In its sample, this clone was seen a few times. The J gene is TRBJ2-1, the V gene TRBV6-1; 8 bases match TRBD2. Per germline, CDR1 MNHNS and CDR2 SASEGT. The J segment lost 9 bases and the V segment lost 0 bases, leaving 10 bases of the junction unmatched. There are 16 residues in the CDR3. The CDR3 nucleotides are TGTGCCAGCAGTGAAGCGCGGACGGGAGGGCCATTTGAGCAGTTCTTC. As protein: CASSEARTGGPFEQFF.

The CDR3 loop is CATSRERSRGEVEQYF. The CDR3 DNA sequence: TGTGCCACCAGCAGAGAACGGAGCAGGGGAGAGGTCGAGCAGTACTTC. The chain recombines TRBV15 with TRBJ2-7, with TRBD1 as a possible D gene (6 bases). The CDR3 is made up of 16 amino acids. Per the germline V gene, CDR1 is LNHNV and CDR2 is YYDKDF (reference sequence). Trimming left V 0 bases short and J 6 bases short, with 18 bases between. Full variable domain (remainder filled in from reference TRBV15 and TRBJ2-7): DAMVIQNPRYQVTQFGKPVTLSCSQTLNHNVMYWYQQKSSQAPKLLFHYYDKDFNNEADTPDNFQSRRPNTSFCFLDIRSPGLGDTAMYLCATSRERSRGEVEQYFGPGTRLTVT.

The rearrangement joins TRBV29-1 to TRBJ2-7; D is possibly TRBD1 (6 bases). CDR3 length: 12 amino acids. CDR1 and CDR2 from the germline V gene are SQVTM and ANQGSEA. Trimming took 2 bases from V and 1 from J, leaving 6 bases between them. The CDR3 DNA sequence: TGCAGCGTTGAAACAGGGTCCTACGAGCAGTACTTC. It is translated as CSVETGSYEQYF.

The chain joins TRBV2 to TRBJ1-1; tentative D call: TRBD1 (5 bases). Germline CDR1 and CDR2: SNHLY and FYNNEI. The CDR3 totals 13 residues. With 4 bases removed from V and 4 bases from J, the gap between germline ends came to 10 bases. This chain's CDR3 is CASSATDFTEAFF. CDR3 DNA sequence: TGTGCCAGCAGTGCGACAGACTTCACTGAAGCTTTCTTT.

The rearrangement joins TRBV5-6 to TRBJ1-3; D is unresolved. The CDR3 sequence is 14 residues long. From germline, CDR1 is SGHDT and CDR2 YYEEEE. V lost 4 bases, J lost 2 bases, and 10 bases lay in between. CDR3 sequence (DNA): TGTGCCAGCAGCAGCAAGAGGGCTGGAAACACCATATATTTT. Its protein product is CASSSKRAGNTIYF.